This TCR beta chain was sequenced for a study of blood T cell repertoires in COVID-19. About the research overall: T cells, B-cell-depleted T cells, or PBMCs provided the cDNA or gDNA that served as material.

Authors' data handling: Scientists estimated how many nucleated cells there were by amplifying reference gene primers. Assay used: immunoSEQ multiplex PCR; TCRdb lists only in-frame clones, some missing. The DNA gave D and trimming, while V, J and clone size come from that table. The data show approximately 330,000 clones, with roughly 87% seen just once and around 8.9% held by the top ten. One Seattle source followed patients from active infection through their disease course. Germline V lookup: CDR1 MNHEY, CDR2 SMNVEV (reference sequence). The trim removed 1 base at V and 3 bases at J, leaving 3 bases unmatched. This CDR3 has 16 amino acids.

J is TRBJ1-2 and V is TRBV27; TRBD1 aligns across 12 bases. This clonotype was sampled from a young man with COVID-19, enrolled during active disease. The sample was peripheral blood. CDR3 region: CASSLWGQGAYYGYTF. The CDR3 DNA reads as TGTGCCAGCAGTTTATGGGGACAGGGGGCATACTATGGCTACACCTTC.